The clone carrying this T cell receptor (beta chain) showed up just once. Its antigen is unidentified. This sample was taken from a study of vaccination and CD4 T cells after COVID-19. Study-level background: Cultures that served as controls received a CEFX pool, an HIV-1 Nef pool, or no peptide.

Noted treatment: approximately 9-day PBMC culture with coronavirus spike peptide pools or control peptides (ViraFEST assay). The Oncomine TCR Beta short-read assay was applied to DNA of cultured CD4+ T cells. Genomic DNA from cultured CD4+ T cells was extracted. MiXCR, applied by TCRdb to the PCR reads, yields one record per CDR3 protein. The sample yields roughly 7,000 distinct CDR3 sequences, 73% seen once. J lost 4 bases, V lost 5 bases, and 4 bases had no gene match. The germline V gene has CDR1 LNHDA and CDR2 SQIVND (reference sequence). CDR3 length: 14 residues. The chain has TRBV19 and TRBJ2-2; 7 nucleotides align to TRBD2. Sequencing was performed on CD4+ T cells from blood, cultured in vitro. The origin of this receptor is a human donor who had recovered from COVID-19. Here the CDR3 reads CASSRPGGTGELFF. CDR3 nucleotide sequence: TGTGCCAGTAGTCGACCGGGGGGCACCGGGGAGCTGTTTTTT.